What follows describes a single T cell receptor beta chain. These data come from a study of blood T cell repertoires in COVID-19. Background on the study: Italy, Spain and the United States were the sources of the convalescent and acute COVID-19 samples. Sources were T cells, B-cell-depleted T cells, or PBMCs; the material itself was cDNA or gDNA.

Recruits, aged about 18 to 90 years, lived in 24 US areas. CDR1 SGHDT and CDR2 YYEEEE come from the germline V gene. CDR3 length equals 15 residues. The V and J ends lost 0 bases and 6 bases, in that order; junction bases with no gene match: 4. Method: immunoSEQ multiplex PCR; TCRdb's copy keeps in-frame clones and lacks some. The table includes about 230,000 clones, more than 70% detected once. The source of this sequence is a woman aged 40 to 49 with acute COVID-19. The chain couples TRBV5-6 to TRBJ1-2, with 11 positions matching TRBD1. Specimen: PBMCs or T cells enriched from blood (not recorded which). Here the CDR3 reads CASSLGGTGGNGYTF. Written as DNA, the CDR3 is TGTGCCAGCAGCTTGGGAGGGACAGGGGGTAATGGCTACACCTTC.